Below, 7 T cell receptor beta chains from the same sample are listed, as sequenced in a study of shared clonotypes between healthy human individuals. Sequenced by immunoSEQ multiplex PCR; TCRdb stores in-frame clones only, minus some. The data hold just over 2,000,000 clones, with around 96% observed a single time. Positively selected for CCR7, the CD45RO-negative cells used as naive CD8 cells excluded terminally differentiated effector memory CD45RA+ cells. Specimen: naive CD8+ T cells sorted from blood. The receptors were gathered from a man aged 18-30 years in good health.

This clone has just a few counts. V and J are TRBV13 and TRBJ1-2; 7 bases are shared with TRBD1. Germline V gives CDR1 PRHDT, CDR2 FYEKMQ (reference sequence). This CDR3 comprises 14 residues. V was clipped by 5 bases and J by 3 bases; unmatched bases: 6. The CDR3 bases are TGTGCCAGCAGCACAGACAGGGTGGACTATGGCTACACCTTC. Residues: CASSTDRVDYGYTF.

V and J are TRBV19 and TRBJ1-5; D is possibly TRBD1 (5 bases). Germline CDR1 is LNHDA and CDR2 is SQIVND (reference sequence). This CDR3 contains 13 residues. Deletions cut 6 bases from V and 4 bases from J, with 10 bases between. The DNA of the CDR3 is TGTGCCAGTAGAGGAGGGACTAATCAGCCCCAGCATTTT. This codes for CASRGGTNQPQHF.

This chain joins TRBV28 and TRBJ1-6; D might be TRBD1 (5 bases). The CDR3 totals 17 residues. Trimming shortened V by 2 bases and J by 0 bases, and 11 bases separated the two germline ends. Germline V CDR1 and CDR2: MDHEN, SYDVKM. The CDR3 sequence is CASSLRAGSSYNSPLHF. The CDR3 nucleotides read TGTGCCAGCAGTTTAAGAGCAGGGAGCTCCTATAATTCACCCCTCCACTTT.

The chain has TRBV30 and TRBJ1-2; D is possibly TRBD1 (5 bases). This CDR3 has 11 amino acids. CDR1 and CDR2 (germline): GTSNPN, SVGIG (reference sequence). Trimming pared 5 bases from V and 6 bases from J, leaving 10 bases between. In DNA, the CDR3 is TGTGCCTGGGAGAGGGGAAATGGCTACACCTTC. This gives the protein CAWERGNGYTF. Supplemented by reference TRBV30 and TRBJ1-2, the full variable domain reads SQTIHQWPATLVQPVGSPLSLECTVEGTSNPNLYWYRQAAGRGLQLLFYSVGIGQISSEVPQNLSASRPQDRQFILSSKKLLLSDSGFYLCAWERGNGYTFGSGTRLTVV.

CDR3 sequence reads: CASSELAGSTDTQYF. The CDR3 nucleotides read TGTGCCAGCAGCGAACTAGCGGGAAGCACAGATACGCAGTATTTT. This chain connects TRBV9 to TRBJ2-3; TRBD2 matches at 10 bases. The CDR3 has 15 amino acids. Germline V gene data show CDR1 as SGDLS and CDR2 as YYNGEE. The V gene end was trimmed by 3 bases and the J gene end by 0 bases; junction bases not matched to a gene: 1.

The CDR3 nucleotides read TGCAGTGCACGACACACTGAAGCTTTCTTT. This sequence encodes CSARHTEAFF. This sequence joins TRBV20-1 and TRBJ1-1, with unresolved D. Per germline, CDR1 DFQATT and CDR2 SNEGSKA (reference sequence). CDR3 length: 10 residues. V was shortened by 6 bases and J by 3 bases, with 5 bases between the two germline ends.

This sequence joins TRBV5-1 and TRBJ2-2; the D is unclear. This CDR3 is built from 15 residues. Germline V gene data show CDR1 as SGHRS and CDR2 as YFSETQ. With 2 bases removed from V and 2 bases from J, the gap between germline ends came to 10 bases. CDR3 bases: TGCGCCAGCAGCTTAAACGCAGCTAACACCGGGGAGCTGTTTTTT. Translation: CASSLNAANTGELFF. The full variable domain, completed using reference TRBV5-1 and TRBJ2-2, is KAGVTQTPRYLIKTRGQQVTLSCSPISGHRSVSWYQQTPGQGLQFLFEYFSETQRNKGNFPGRFSGRQFSNSRSEMNVSTLELGDSALYLCASSLNAANTGELFFGEGSRLTVL.